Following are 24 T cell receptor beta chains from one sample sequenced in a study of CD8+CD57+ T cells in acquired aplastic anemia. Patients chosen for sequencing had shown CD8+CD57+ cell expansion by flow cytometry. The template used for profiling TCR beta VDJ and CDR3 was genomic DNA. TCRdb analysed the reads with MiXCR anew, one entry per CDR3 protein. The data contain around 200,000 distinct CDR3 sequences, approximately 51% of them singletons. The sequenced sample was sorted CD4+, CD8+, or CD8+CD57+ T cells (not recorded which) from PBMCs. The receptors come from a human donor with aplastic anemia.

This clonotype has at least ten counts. In DNA form, the CDR3 reads TGTGCCAGCAGTGAAGTAGATAGATCACCCCTCCACTTT. It encodes CASSEVDRSPLHF. This chain joins TRBV6-1 and TRBJ1-6; D not certain. The germline V gene encodes CDR1 MNHNS and CDR2 SASEGT. V lost 1 base and J lost 10, with 8 bases in between. The CDR3 contains 13 residues.

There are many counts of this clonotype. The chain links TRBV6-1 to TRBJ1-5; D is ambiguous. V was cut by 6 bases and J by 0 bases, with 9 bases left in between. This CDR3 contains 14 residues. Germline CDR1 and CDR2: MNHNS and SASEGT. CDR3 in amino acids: CASSISHSNQPQHF. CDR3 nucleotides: TGTGCCAGCAGCATTTCTCATAGCAATCAGCCCCAGCATTTT.

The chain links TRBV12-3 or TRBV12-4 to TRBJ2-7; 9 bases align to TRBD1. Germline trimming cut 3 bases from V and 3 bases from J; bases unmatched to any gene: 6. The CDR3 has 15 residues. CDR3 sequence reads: CASSFPGTGIYEQYF. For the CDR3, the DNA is TGTGCCAGCAGTTTCCCGGGGACAGGGATCTACGAGCAGTACTTC.

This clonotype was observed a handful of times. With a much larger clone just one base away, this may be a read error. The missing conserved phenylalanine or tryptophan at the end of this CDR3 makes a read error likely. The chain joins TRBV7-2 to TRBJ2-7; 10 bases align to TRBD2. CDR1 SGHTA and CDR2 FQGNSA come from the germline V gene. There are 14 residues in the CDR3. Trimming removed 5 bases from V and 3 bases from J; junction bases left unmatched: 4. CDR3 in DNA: TGTGCCAGCAGCCCAAGGACTAGCGGCTACGAGCAGTACCTC. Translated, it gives CASSPRTSGYEQYL.

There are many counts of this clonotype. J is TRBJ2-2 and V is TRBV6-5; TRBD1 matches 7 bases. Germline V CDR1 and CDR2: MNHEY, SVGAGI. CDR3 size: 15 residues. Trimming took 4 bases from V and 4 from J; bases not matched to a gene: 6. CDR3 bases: TGTGCCAGCAGTTTCGACAGGGATGGCACCGGGGAGCTGTTTTTT. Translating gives CASSFDRDGTGELFF.

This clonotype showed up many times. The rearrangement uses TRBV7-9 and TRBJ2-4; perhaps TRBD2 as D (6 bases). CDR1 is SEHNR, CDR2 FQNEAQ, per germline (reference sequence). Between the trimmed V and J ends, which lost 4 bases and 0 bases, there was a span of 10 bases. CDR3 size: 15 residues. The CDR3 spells CASSYWGGAKNIQYF. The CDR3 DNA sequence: TGTGCCAGCAGCTATTGGGGAGGAGCCAAAAACATTCAGTACTTC.

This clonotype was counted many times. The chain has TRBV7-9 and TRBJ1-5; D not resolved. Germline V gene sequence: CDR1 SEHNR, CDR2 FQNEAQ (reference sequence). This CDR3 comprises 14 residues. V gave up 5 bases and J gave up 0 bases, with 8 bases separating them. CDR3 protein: CASSQDNSNQPQHF. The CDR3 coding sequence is TGTGCCAGCAGCCAAGATAATAGCAATCAGCCCCAGCATTTT.

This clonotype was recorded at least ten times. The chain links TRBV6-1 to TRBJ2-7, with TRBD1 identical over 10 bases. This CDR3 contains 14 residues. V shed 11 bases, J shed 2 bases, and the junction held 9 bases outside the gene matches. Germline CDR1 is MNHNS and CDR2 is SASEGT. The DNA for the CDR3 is TGTGCCGGTTCGAGACAGGGGGCTACCTACGAGCAGTACTTC. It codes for CAGSRQGATYEQYF.

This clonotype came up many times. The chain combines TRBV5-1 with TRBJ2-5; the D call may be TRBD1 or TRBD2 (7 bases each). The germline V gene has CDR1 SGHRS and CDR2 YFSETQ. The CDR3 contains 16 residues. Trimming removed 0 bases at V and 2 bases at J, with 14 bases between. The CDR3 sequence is CASSLAGGTAQETQYF. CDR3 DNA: TGCGCCAGCAGCTTGGCCGGGGGGACAGCTCAAGAGACCCAGTACTTC.

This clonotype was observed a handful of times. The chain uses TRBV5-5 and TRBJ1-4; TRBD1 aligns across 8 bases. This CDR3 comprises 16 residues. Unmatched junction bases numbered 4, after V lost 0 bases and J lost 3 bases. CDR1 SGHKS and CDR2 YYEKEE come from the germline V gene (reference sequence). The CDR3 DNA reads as TGTGCCAGCAGCTTGGTAGGACAGGGACCTAATGAAAAACTGTTTTTT. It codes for CASSLVGQGPNEKLFF.

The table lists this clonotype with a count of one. The CDR3 DNA follows: TGCGCCAGCAGTGAGTCTTCGGATGTCATTGAAGCTTTCTTT. Amino acids: CASSESSDVIEAFF. The chain has TRBV10-1 and TRBJ1-1; D uncertain. Trimming stripped 0 bases from V and 7 bases from J, with 12 bases between. There are 14 residues in the CDR3. CDR1 and CDR2 (germline): WNHNN, SYGVQD (reference sequence).

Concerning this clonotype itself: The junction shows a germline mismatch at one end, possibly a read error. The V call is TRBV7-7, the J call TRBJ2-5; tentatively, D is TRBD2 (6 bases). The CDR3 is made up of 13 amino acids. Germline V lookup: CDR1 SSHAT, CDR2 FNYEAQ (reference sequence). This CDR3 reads CASSLDGGETQYF. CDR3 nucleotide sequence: TGTGCTAGCAGCTTAGACGGAGGGGAGACCCAGTACTTC.

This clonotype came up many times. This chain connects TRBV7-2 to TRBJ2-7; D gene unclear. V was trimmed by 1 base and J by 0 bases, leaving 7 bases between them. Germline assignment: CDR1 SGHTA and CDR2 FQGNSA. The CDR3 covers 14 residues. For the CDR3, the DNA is TGTGCCAGCAGCTTAGTGCAGGTCTCCTACGAGCAGTACTTC. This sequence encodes CASSLVQVSYEQYF.

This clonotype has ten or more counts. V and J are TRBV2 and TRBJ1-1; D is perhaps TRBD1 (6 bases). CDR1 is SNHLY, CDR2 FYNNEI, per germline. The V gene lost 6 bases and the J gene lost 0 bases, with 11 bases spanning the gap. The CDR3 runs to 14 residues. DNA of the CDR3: TGTGCCAGCAGCTTGGACAGAGTGAACACTGAAGCTTTCTTT. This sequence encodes CASSLDRVNTEAFF.

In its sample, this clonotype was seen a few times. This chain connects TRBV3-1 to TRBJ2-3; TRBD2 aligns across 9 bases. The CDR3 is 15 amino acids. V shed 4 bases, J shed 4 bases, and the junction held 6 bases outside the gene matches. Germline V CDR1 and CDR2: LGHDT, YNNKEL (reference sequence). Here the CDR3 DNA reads TGTGCCAGCAGCCGACCTAGCGGGGAAGCAGATACGCAGTATTTT. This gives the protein CASSRPSGEADTQYF.

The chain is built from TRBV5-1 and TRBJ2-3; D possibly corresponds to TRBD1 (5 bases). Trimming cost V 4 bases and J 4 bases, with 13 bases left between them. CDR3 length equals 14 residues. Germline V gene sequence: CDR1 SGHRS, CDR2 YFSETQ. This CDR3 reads CASSEDSAADTQYF. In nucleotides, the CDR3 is TGCGCCAGCAGCGAAGACAGTGCAGCAGATACGCAGTATTTT.

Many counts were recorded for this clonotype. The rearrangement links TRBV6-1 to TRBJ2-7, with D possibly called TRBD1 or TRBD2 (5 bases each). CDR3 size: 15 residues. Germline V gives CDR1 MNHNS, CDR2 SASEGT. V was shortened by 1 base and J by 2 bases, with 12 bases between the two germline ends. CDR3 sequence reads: CASSEEGTEPYEQYF. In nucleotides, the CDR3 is TGTGCCAGCAGTGAAGAAGGGACGGAGCCCTACGAGCAGTACTTC.

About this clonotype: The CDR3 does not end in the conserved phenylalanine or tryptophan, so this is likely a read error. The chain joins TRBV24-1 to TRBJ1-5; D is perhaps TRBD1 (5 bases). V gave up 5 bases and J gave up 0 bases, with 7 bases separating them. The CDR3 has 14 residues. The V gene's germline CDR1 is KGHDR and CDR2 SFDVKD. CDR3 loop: CATSAQDSNQPQHL. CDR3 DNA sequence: TGTGCCACCAGTGCACAGGATAGCAATCAGCCCCAGCATCTT.

DNA for the CDR3: TGTGCCAGCAGCTGGGGGACAGTCTATGGCTACACCTTC. Its translation: CASSWGTVYGYTF. The chain joins TRBV7-2 to TRBJ1-2; 7 bases agree with TRBD1. V lost 4 bases, J lost 4 bases, and 3 bases stayed unmatched. Germline CDR1 reads SGHTA; CDR2 reads FQGNSA. The CDR3 loop spans 13 amino acids.

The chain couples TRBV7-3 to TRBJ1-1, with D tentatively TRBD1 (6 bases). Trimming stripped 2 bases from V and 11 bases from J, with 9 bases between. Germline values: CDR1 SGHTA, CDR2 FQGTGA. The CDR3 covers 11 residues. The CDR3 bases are TGTGCCAGCAGCTTAGACAGGAGGGCTTTCTTT. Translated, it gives CASSLDRRAFF.

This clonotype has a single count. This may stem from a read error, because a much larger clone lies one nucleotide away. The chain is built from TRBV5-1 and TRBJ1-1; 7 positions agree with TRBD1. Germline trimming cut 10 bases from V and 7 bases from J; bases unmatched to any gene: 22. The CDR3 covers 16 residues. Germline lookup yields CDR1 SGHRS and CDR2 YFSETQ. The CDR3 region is CAGAFSLGRQGVEAFF. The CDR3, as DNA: TGCGCCGGCGCGTTCTCCCTAGGGCGGCAGGGGGTTGAAGCTTTCTTT.

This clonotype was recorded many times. The CDR3 DNA follows: TGCGCCAGCAGCCGGACAGCCAACTACGAGCAGTACTTC. The encoded protein is CASSRTANYEQYF. This rearrangement joins TRBV5-1 to TRBJ2-7; D may be TRBD1 (6 bases). Germline V gene lookup returns CDR1 SGHRS and CDR2 YFSETQ. The CDR3 has 13 residues. V was shortened by 4 bases and J by 3 bases, with 11 bases between the two germline ends.

The DNA for the CDR3 is TGTGCCACCAGTGACAGCGGGGGGTACGAGCAGTACTTC. Protein product: CATSDSGGYEQYF. The rearrangement links TRBV24-1 to TRBJ2-7; 9 nucleotides align to TRBD2. The V gene end was trimmed by 4 bases and the J gene end by 4 bases; junction bases not matched to a gene: 1. The CDR3 totals 13 residues. Germline CDR1 reads KGHDR; CDR2 reads SFDVKD.

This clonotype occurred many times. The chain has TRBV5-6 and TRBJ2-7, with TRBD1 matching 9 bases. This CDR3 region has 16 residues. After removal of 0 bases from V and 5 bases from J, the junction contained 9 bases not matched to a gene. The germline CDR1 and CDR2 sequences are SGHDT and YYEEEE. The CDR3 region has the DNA TGTGCCAGCAGCTTGGGATCCGGGACAGGGTGGAACGAGCAGTACTTC. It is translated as CASSLGSGTGWNEQYF.